This record looks at one T cell receptor beta chain sequence and its context. The specificity of this receptor is unknown. No base quality information exists; no much larger clone differs at one position. This sample is part of a study of blood T cell repertoires in COVID-19 (dated by TCRdb to the early 2020s). Regarding the complete study: Samples from collaborators originated in the United States, Italy and Spain and spanned both the acute and convalescent phases of COVID-19. The repertoires were released in a freely available public database meant as a resource for research on the immune response to SARS-CoV-2. Deeply sampled blood TCRbeta repertoires from subjects exposed to, actively infected with, or recovered from COVID-19 were included in the dataset. Where available, HLA class I and class II types were taken from metadata supplied by the sample provider and were not determined by assay-based typing. Nearly every sample came with metadata listing a de-identified subject ID, COVID-19 status, age in years and sex. Samples came from the ongoing ImmuneRACE study (first 160 participants) plus 1,254 subjects from 6 global collaborators. The prospective study material was composed of cDNA or gDNA derived from T cells, B-cell-depleted T cells, or PBMCs. Overall study results and their limits: How much clinical and demographic metadata was included differed by source and by participant, and the metadata was provided uncurated.

Inclusive of the bounding cysteine and phenylalanine, the CDR3 is 16 residues long. Only the CDR3 region is kept as DNA, spanning 48 bases read in frame from base 1. V was cut back by 2 bases and J by 3 bases, leaving a gap of 16 bases between them. Looking up the germline V gene yields CDR1 SGHVS and CDR2 FQNEAQ. Each collaborating institution followed its own protocols to collect whole blood in K2EDTA tubes. For TCRbeta analysis, collaborators shipped samples in one of three forms: frozen whole blood, isolated PBMCs, or DNA extracted from either of those sample types. TCRbeta CDR3 regions were amplified from genomic DNA using the immunoSEQ Assay, a bias-controlled multiplex PCR. The paper's data handling went like this. The number of nucleated cells in each sample was estimated by amplification of reference gene primers within the assay. To quantify the absolute abundance of each unique TCRbeta CDR3 rearrangement, sequence reads were collapsed and filtered. For each sample, productive Simpson clonality was calculated by taking the square root of Simpson's diversity index across productive rearrangements. TCRdb mirrors the immuneACCESS table, restricted to in-frame sequences. Some clones are absent from its copies; in checked studies, under half trace to an unresolved V gene, and the reason for the others is unknown. D and trimming were read from the DNA, whereas the V and J calls and clone size are those reported in that table. Here the sample has 650,000 to 800,000 clones; approximately 90% occur a single time. Of the sample, approximately 0.3% falls within the top ten clones.

This receptor was taken from a young woman with acute or convalescent COVID-19. Specimen: peripheral blood. The chain uses TRBV7-8 and TRBJ1-2; the D gene is unclear. The CDR3 here reads CASSLISGGPYYGYTF. The nucleotides read TGTGCCAGCAGCTTAATTTCGGGAGGGCCGTACTATGGCTACACCTTC.